This TCR beta chain stems from a study of T-cell reconstitution after alpha-beta-depleted transplantation in children. Germline CDR1 SEHNR, CDR2 FQNEAQ (reference sequence). V was trimmed by 5 bases and J by 0 bases, leaving 11 bases between them. The CDR3 is made up of 14 amino acids. This clonotype was seen repeatedly, ten times or more. It was with unique molecular identifiers that the TCRbeta library was prepared. Via MiXCR, TCRdb re-called the PCR reads, giving one row per CDR3 protein. There are 150,000 to 250,000 distinct CDR3 sequences in the sample; just over 14% occur only once, and roughly an eighth lies in the top ten.

The sequence was collected from a human donor who donated a stem cell graft to a child with acute lymphoblastic leukemia. J is TRBJ2-7 and V is TRBV7-9, with D maybe TRBD2 (5 bases). This specimen was PBMCs from the stem cell graft donor, taken from the stem cell graft. The CDR3 DNA is TGTGCCAGCAGCACTAGGGAAAGCTCCTACGAGCAGTACTTC. It yields the protein CASSTRESSYEQYF.